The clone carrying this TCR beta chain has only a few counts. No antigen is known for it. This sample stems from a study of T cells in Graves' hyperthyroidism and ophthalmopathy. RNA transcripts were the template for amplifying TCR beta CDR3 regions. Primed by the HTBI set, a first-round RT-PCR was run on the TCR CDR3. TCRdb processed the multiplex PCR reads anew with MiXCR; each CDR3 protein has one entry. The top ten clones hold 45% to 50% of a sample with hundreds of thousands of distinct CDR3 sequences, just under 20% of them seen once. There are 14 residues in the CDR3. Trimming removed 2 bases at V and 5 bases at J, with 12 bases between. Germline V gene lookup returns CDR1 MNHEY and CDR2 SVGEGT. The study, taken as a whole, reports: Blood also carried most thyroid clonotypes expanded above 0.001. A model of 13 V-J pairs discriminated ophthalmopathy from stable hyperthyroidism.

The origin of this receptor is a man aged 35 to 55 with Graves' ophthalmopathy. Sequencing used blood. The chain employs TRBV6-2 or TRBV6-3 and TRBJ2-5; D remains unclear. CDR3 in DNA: TGTGCCAGCAGTTACGACTTCCTGGGGGAGACCCAGTACTTC. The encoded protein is CASSYDFLGETQYF.